This T cell receptor (beta chain) was found in a study of CXCR3-negative and CXCR3-positive naive CD8 T cells. Points from the study as a whole: More hydrophobic TRB CDR3s were found in CXCR3-positive naive cells than in CXCR3-negative naive cells. Both naive subsets, CXCR3-negative and CXCR3-positive, displayed similar TRBV-TRBJ usage, unlike memory cells. Both naive subsets carried similar amounts of surface CD5, so TCR strength was inferred from TRB CDR3 properties.

Via 5' RACE with UMI labels, TRB cDNA libraries were prepared. TCRdb derives one entry per CDR3 protein from the 5' RACE reads, leaving out DNA. The sample features approximately 100,000 distinct CDR3 sequences, with 0.85% to 1.4% in its top ten. CD45RO-CCR7+CD27+CD95- expression identified naive CD8+ T cells. Notes on this clonotype: Antigen unknown.

The CDR3 has 16 residues. Germline V gives CDR1 MDHEN, CDR2 SYDVKM. Sequenced input: naive CXCR3+ CD8+ T cells from blood. Subset meaning: CD45RO-CCR7+CD27+CD95- naive CD8+ T cells expressing CXCR3 (TNR3+). This clonotype originated in a human donor in good health. Some clones in this sample may be carry-over from other donors' samples. J is TRBJ2-1 and V is TRBV28; TCRdb proposes TRBD2, but this gene call is untestable without DNA. The CDR3 sequence is CASSLYTGGPEGEQFF.